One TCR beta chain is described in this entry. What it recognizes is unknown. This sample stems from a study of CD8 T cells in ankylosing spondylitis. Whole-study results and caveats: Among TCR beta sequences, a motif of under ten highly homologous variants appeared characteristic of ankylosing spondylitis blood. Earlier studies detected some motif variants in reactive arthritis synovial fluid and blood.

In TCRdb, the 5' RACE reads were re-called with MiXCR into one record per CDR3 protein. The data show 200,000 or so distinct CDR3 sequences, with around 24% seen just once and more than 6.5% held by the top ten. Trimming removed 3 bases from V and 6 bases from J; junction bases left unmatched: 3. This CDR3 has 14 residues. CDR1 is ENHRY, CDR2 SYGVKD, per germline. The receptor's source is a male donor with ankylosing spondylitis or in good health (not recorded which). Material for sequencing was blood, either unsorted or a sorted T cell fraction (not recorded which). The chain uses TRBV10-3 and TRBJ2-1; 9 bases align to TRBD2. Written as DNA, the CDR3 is TGTGCCATCAGTGATGCGGGAGGGTCCAATGAGCAGTTCTTC. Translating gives CAISDAGGSNEQFF.